This section outlines one TCR beta chain sequence together with its context. Its target is unknown. Generated by immunoSEQ multiplex PCR, the TCRdb table keeps only in-frame clones and is missing some. The top ten hold approximately 1.9% of the sample, which has about 79,000 clones, approximately 74% seen once. The sample comes from a study of vaccination effects on CD4 cells after COVID-19. Prior to sequencing, the ViraFEST assay stimulated PBMC with viral peptide pools, which expanded the antigen-specific CD4+ T cells. After roughly 11 days in culture, the CD4+ T cells were isolated. A density of approximately 2.2 million PBMC per well was used; these cells were cultured with roughly 10 IU/ml IL-2 and about 10 ug/ml peptides. This specimen was CD4+ T cells from PBMCs cultured with HCoV-229E spike peptides, taken before COVID-19 vaccination. The receptor was isolated from a human donor who received a COVID-19 vaccine.

CDR3 DNA: TGTGCCAGCTCACCACAGGGTCCCACCATGAACACTGAAGCTTTCTTT. Amino acids: CASSPQGPTMNTEAFF. The chain links TRBV18 to TRBJ1-1; D uncertain. The ends were cut back, 1 base at V and 0 bases at J, with 12 bases in the middle. Per germline, CDR1 KGHSH and CDR2 LQKENI. The CDR3 is 16 amino acids.